These 25 T cell receptor beta chains were all obtained from the same sample, sequenced in a study of T cell changes during pregnancy in multiple sclerosis. The assay was immunoSEQ multiplex PCR, and TCRdb's table has in-frame clones only and misses some. This table has about 77,000 clones, over 75% appearing once. The specimen was peripheral blood, collected before pregnancy. Receptor source: a female donor with multiple sclerosis, enrolled in a pregnancy study.

The chain couples TRBV5-1 to TRBJ2-3; 8 bases line up with TRBD2. This CDR3 has 14 amino acids. V shed 4 bases, J shed 5 bases, and the junction held 6 bases outside the gene matches. Germline values: CDR1 SGHRS, CDR2 YFSETQ. The CDR3 is CASSRGGSGDTQYF. CDR3 DNA sequence: TGCGCCAGCAGCCGGGGGGGGTCCGGAGATACGCAGTATTTT.

The chain carries TRBV9 and TRBJ1-2; tentative D call: TRBD1 (5 bases). There are 14 residues in the CDR3. V lost 0 bases, J lost 3 bases, and 9 bases lay in between. Germline V gene data show CDR1 as SGDLS and CDR2 as YYNGEE. The CDR3 is CASSVGPGDYGYTF. The CDR3 DNA is TGTGCCAGCAGCGTAGGTCCGGGGGACTATGGCTACACCTTC.

The CDR3 DNA sequence: TGTGCCAGCAGCTGGGACAGGGCCTCAGATACGCAGTATTTT. Translated, it gives CASSWDRASDTQYF. The chain recombines TRBV6-5 with TRBJ2-3; 9 nucleotides align to TRBD1. Unmatched junction bases numbered 5, after V lost 6 bases and J lost 4 bases. From germline, CDR1 is MNHEY and CDR2 SVGAGI. The CDR3 covers 14 residues.

The chain carries TRBV27 and TRBJ2-2, with 10 bases lining up with TRBD1. The CDR3 extends over 15 amino acids. V trimming: 8 bases; J trimming: 2 bases; junction bases outside the gene matches: 5. The V gene's germline CDR1 is MNHEY and CDR2 SMNVEV (reference sequence). CDR3 sequence (DNA): TGTGCCAGCTTTAGACAGGGGGCTAACACCGGGGAGCTGTTTTTT. Translated, it gives CASFRQGANTGELFF.

The J gene is TRBJ1-4, the V gene TRBV14; no clear D gene. The V gene's germline CDR1 is SGHDN and CDR2 FVKESK. This CDR3 has 14 residues. The V and J ends lost 2 bases and 4 bases respectively, with 8 bases between them. In DNA form, the CDR3 reads TGTGCCAGCAGCCAAAACAGTGGTAATGAAAAACTGTTTTTT. Translating it yields CASSQNSGNEKLFF.

The CDR3 loop reads CASSLAGQGATF. The CDR3 coding sequence is TGTGCCAGCAGCTTGGCGGGACAGGGGGCAACCTTC. This rearrangement joins TRBV5-6 to TRBJ1-2, with TRBD1 identical over 12 bases. Germline assignment: CDR1 SGHDT and CDR2 YYEEEE. CDR3 length equals 12 residues. The junction had 2 bases not matched to a gene; V was cut back by 0 bases and J by 14 bases.

The rearrangement uses TRBV14 and TRBJ1-1; D is unclear. The CDR3 contains 15 residues. V was shortened by 4 bases and J by 0 bases, with 12 bases between the two germline ends. The V gene's germline CDR1 is SGHDN and CDR2 FVKESK. This chain's CDR3 is CASSPRGHLNTEAFF. The CDR3 DNA reads TGTGCCAGCAGCCCAAGAGGGCACCTGAACACTGAAGCTTTCTTT.

This chain links TRBV28 with TRBJ2-7; possible D gene TRBD1, 6 bases. CDR1 is MDHEN and CDR2 is SYDVKM in the germline V gene. V gave up 6 bases and J gave up 2 bases, with 17 bases separating them. The CDR3 contains 15 residues. CDR3 sequence: CASRPGTSQTYEQYF. The CDR3 region has the DNA TGTGCCAGCAGGCCTGGGACATCCCAGACCTACGAGCAGTACTTC. The full variable domain, completed using reference TRBV28 and TRBJ2-7, is DVKVTQSSRYLVKRTGEKVFLECVQDMDHENMFWYRQDPGLGLRLIYFSYDVKMKEKGDIPEGYSVSREKKERFSLILESASTNQTSMYLCASRPGTSQTYEQYFGPGTRLTVT.

This chain joins TRBV10-3 and TRBJ1-5; a weak D match, TRBD1 (6 bases). Germline lookup yields CDR1 ENHRY and CDR2 SYGVKD. The CDR3 is 12 amino acids. CDR3 coding DNA: TGTGCGACATCACAGGGATCTCAGCCCCAGCATTTT. As protein: CATSQGSQPQHF.

This clone turned up a few times. The same CDR3 arises from other DNA sequences in this sample as well. The chain is built from TRBV15 and TRBJ2-2; TRBD1 is a possible D gene (6 bases). The ends were cut back, 0 bases at V and 2 bases at J, with 7 bases in the middle. Germline V CDR1 and CDR2: LNHNV, YYDKDF (reference sequence). The CDR3 length is 15 residues. The CDR3: CATSRDGTNTGELFF. The DNA of the CDR3 is TGTGCCACCAGCAGAGATGGGACAAACACCGGGGAGCTGTTTTTT.

In DNA, the CDR3 is TGCGCCAGCAGCCAAGCGGTCCGCACAGATACGCAGTATTTT. Amino acids: CASSQAVRTDTQYF. V is TRBV4-1 and J is TRBJ2-3, with no clear D. The V end was cut by 1 base, the J end by 1 base, with 6 bases between. The V gene's germline CDR1 is MGHRA and CDR2 YSYEKL. The CDR3 has 14 residues.

V and J are TRBV30 and TRBJ1-6, with a possible D match to TRBD1 (6 bases). This CDR3 has 13 amino acids. CDR1 is GTSNPN and CDR2 is SVGIG in the germline V gene (reference sequence). Trimming took off 2 bases at V and 10 bases at J, with 12 bases between the two ends. CDR3 sequence: CAWSRGLGSPLHF. In DNA, the CDR3 is TGTGCCTGGAGTAGGGGGTTAGGATCACCCCTCCACTTT.

This chain links TRBV19 with TRBJ1-4; no clear D. Germline V CDR1 and CDR2: LNHDA, SQIVND (reference sequence). V shed 5 bases and J shed 7 bases, with 17 bases lying between them. This CDR3 has 15 amino acids. The CDR3 is CASSPRKGEGEKLFF. The CDR3 region has the DNA TGTGCCAGTAGTCCTCGGAAGGGAGAGGGTGAAAAACTGTTTTTT.

V is TRBV7-9 and J is TRBJ2-4, with D possibly being TRBD1 (6 bases). V was clipped by 5 bases and J by 6 bases, with 17 bases between them. The CDR3 runs to 15 residues. CDR1 is SEHNR and CDR2 is FQNEAQ in the germline V gene (reference sequence). In DNA form, the CDR3 reads TGTGCCAGCAGCCGTGCCCTTGGGACAATAAACATTCAGTACTTC. It specifies CASSRALGTINIQYF. The full variable domain, completed using reference TRBV7-9 and TRBJ2-4, is DTGVSQNPRHKITKRGQNVTFRCDPISEHNRLYWYRQTLGQGPEFLTYFQNEAQLEKSRLLSDRFSAERPKGSFSTLEIQRTEQGDSAMYLCASSRALGTINIQYFGAGTRLSVL.

The V gene is TRBV11-2, the J gene TRBJ1-4; 9 positions agree with TRBD1. The CDR3 extends over 16 amino acids. V shed 3 bases and J 6 bases; nucleotides not matched to a gene: 8. Germline V gene sequence: CDR1 SGHAT, CDR2 FQNNGV. The CDR3 here is CASSFGGYRGHEKLFF. As DNA, the CDR3 is TGTGCCAGCAGCTTCGGGGGCTACAGGGGGCATGAAAAACTGTTTTTT.

The chain has TRBV29-1 and TRBJ2-7, with a possible D match to TRBD2 (6 bases). Trimming took 1 base from V and 7 from J, leaving 14 bases between them. Germline V gene lookup returns CDR1 SQVTM and CDR2 ANQGSEA. The CDR3 spans 13 residues. Here the CDR3 DNA reads TGCAGCGTTGAAGTTAAGGGCGCGGGGGAGCAGTACTTC. Translation: CSVEVKGAGEQYF.

V is TRBV7-3 and J is TRBJ1-1; D possibly corresponds to TRBD1 (6 bases). V lost 2 bases to trimming and J lost 5 bases, with 9 bases between them. CDR3 size: 13 residues. The germline gives CDR1 SGHTA, CDR2 FQGTGA. CDR3 loop: CASSLQGRTEAFF. CDR3 sequence (DNA): TGTGCCAGCAGCTTACAGGGGCGGACTGAAGCTTTCTTT.

This clone occurred once. The chain is built from TRBV7-3 and TRBJ2-7, with 13 bases aligning to TRBD2. V dropped 5 bases and J dropped 6; count of bases not matched to a gene: 10. This CDR3 is 16 amino acids long. CDR1 is SGHTA and CDR2 is FQGTGA in the germline V gene. The CDR3 here is CASSPGTSGAASEQYF. The DNA for the CDR3 is TGTGCCAGCAGCCCGGGGACTAGCGGGGCCGCGTCCGAGCAGTACTTC.

This clone appeared a single time. The rearrangement uses TRBV5-1 and TRBJ2-1, with TRBD2 matching over 10 bases. V was pared by 6 bases and J by 3 bases, with 9 bases of the junction left unmatched. Germline V gene sequence: CDR1 SGHRS, CDR2 YFSETQ. The CDR3 is 16 residues long. The DNA for the CDR3 is TGCGCCAGCAATGAACTAGCGGGGACCTACTACAATGAGCAGTTCTTC. Amino acids: CASNELAGTYYNEQFF. Full variable domain (remainder filled in from reference TRBV5-1 and TRBJ2-1): KAGVTQTPRYLIKTRGQQVTLSCSPISGHRSVSWYQQTPGQGLQFLFEYFSETQRNKGNFPGRFSGRQFSNSRSEMNVSTLELGDSALYLCASNELAGTYYNEQFFGPGTRLTVL.

This chain links TRBV23-1 with TRBJ2-5; a weak D match, TRBD2 (6 bases). TRBV23-1 is annotated as an ORF whose role is uncertain. With 4 bases removed from V and 4 bases from J, the gap between germline ends came to 34 bases. CDR3 length: 21 amino acids. CDR3 amino acids: CASSPVAPILFVDMGGETQYF. CDR3 DNA sequence: TGCGCCAGCAGTCCCGTCGCGCCAATCTTATTTGTGGACATGGGGGGAGAGACCCAGTACTTC.

This chain links TRBV5-1 with TRBJ2-4, with D perhaps TRBD1 (6 bases). Trimming took 0 bases from V and 5 from J, leaving 9 bases between them. The CDR3 contains 14 residues. From germline, CDR1 is SGHRS and CDR2 YFSETQ. Here the CDR3 reads CASSLESGENIQYF. CDR3 sequence (DNA): TGCGCCAGCAGCTTGGAATCAGGGGAAAACATTCAGTACTTC.

V and J are TRBV7-8 and TRBJ1-5; D unresolved. Trimming left V 1 base short and J 9 bases short, with 10 bases between. This CDR3 has 13 residues. CDR1 SGHVS and CDR2 FQNEAQ come from the germline V gene. This CDR3 reads CASSLETGAPQHF. The CDR3 bases are TGTGCCAGCAGCTTAGAAACGGGTGCGCCCCAGCATTTT.

The chain joins TRBV9 to TRBJ2-3, with TRBD2 as a possible D gene (6 bases). This CDR3 region has 15 residues. Germline CDR1 is SGDLS and CDR2 is YYNGEE. The germline V and J ends were trimmed by 2 bases and 1 base, with 11 bases remaining between them. The CDR3 nucleotides are TGTGCCAGCAGCGTCGGGCGGGGCGGCACAGATACGCAGTATTTT. Translating gives CASSVGRGGTDTQYF.

V gene TRBV5-1 combines with J gene TRBJ1-4; TRBD1 aligns across 8 bases. CDR1 and CDR2 from the germline V gene are SGHRS and YFSETQ. After removal of 0 bases from V and 6 bases from J, the junction contained 10 bases not matched to a gene. The CDR3 runs 17 residues. CDR3 sequence: CASSLDTGQAVYEKLFF. The CDR3 region has the DNA TGCGCCAGCAGCTTGGATACGGGACAGGCCGTTTATGAAAAACTGTTTTTT. Using reference TRBV5-1 and TRBJ1-4 for the parts outside the CDR3, the full variable domain is KAGVTQTPRYLIKTRGQQVTLSCSPISGHRSVSWYQQTPGQGLQFLFEYFSETQRNKGNFPGRFSGRQFSNSRSEMNVSTLELGDSALYLCASSLDTGQAVYEKLFFGSGTQLSVL.

The chain recombines TRBV7-9 with TRBJ2-3; 8 nucleotides match TRBD2. The germline V gene encodes CDR1 SEHNR and CDR2 FQNEAQ (reference sequence). The length of the CDR3 is 14 residues. Trimming at V came to 3 bases and at J to 7 bases, leaving 6 bases not matched to a gene. The CDR3 loop is CASSFGTSGNTQYF. CDR3 bases: TGTGCCAGCAGCTTCGGGACTAGTGGTAATACGCAGTATTTT.